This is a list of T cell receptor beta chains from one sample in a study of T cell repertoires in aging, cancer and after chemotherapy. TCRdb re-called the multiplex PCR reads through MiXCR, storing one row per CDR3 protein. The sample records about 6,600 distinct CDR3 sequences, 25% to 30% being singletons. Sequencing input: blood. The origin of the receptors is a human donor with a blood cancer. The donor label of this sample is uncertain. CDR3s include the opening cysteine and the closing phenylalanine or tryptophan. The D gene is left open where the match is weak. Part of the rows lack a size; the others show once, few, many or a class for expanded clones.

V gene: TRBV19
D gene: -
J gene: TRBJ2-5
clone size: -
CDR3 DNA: TGTGCCAGTAGTTTTGGGGCCCAACCGAAAGAGACCCAGTACTTC
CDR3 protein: CASSFGAQPKETQYF

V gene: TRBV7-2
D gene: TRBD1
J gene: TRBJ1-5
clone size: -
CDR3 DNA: TGTGCCAGCAGCACCCAACAGGGGGCGTTGCAGCCCCAGCATTTT
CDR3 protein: CASSTQQGALQPQHF

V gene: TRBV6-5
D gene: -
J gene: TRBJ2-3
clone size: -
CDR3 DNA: TGTGCCAGCACCGCCGAGCCAGGGGGCACAGATACGCAGTATTTT
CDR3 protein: CASTAEPGGTDTQYF

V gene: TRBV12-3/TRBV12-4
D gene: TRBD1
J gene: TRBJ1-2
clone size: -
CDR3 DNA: TGTGCCAGCAGCCCCACAGGGGGCTCTGGAGGCTACACCTTC
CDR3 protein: CASSPTGGSGGYTF

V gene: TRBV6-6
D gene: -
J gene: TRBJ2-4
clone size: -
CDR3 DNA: TGTGCCAGCAGATCCTTTGACAGTATTGACAAAAGCATTCAGTACTTC
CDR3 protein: CASRSFDSIDKSIQYF

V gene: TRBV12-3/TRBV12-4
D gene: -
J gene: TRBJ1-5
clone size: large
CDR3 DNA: TGTGCCAGCAGTTTAGCGCTGGGGGACCTTCAGCCCCAGCATTTT
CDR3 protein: CASSLALGDLQPQHF

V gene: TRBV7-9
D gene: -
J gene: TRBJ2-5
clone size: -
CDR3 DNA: TGTGCCAGCAACGGACAGTCTCAAGAGACCCAGTACTTC
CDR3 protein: CASNGQSQETQYF

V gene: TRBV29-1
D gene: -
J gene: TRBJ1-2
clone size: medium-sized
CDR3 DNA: TGCAGCGTCGGGACGGGAGCTTATGGCTACACCTTC
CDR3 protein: CSVGTGAYGYTF

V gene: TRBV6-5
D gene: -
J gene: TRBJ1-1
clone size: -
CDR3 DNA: TGTGCCAGCAGTAGAGGAGAGAACACTGAAGCTTTCTTT
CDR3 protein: CASSRGENTEAFF

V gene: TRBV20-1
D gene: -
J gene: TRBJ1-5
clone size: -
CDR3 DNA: TGCAGTGCTACGACTCTGGGGGGGCCCTATCAGCCCCAGCATTTT
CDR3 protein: CSATTLGGPYQPQHF

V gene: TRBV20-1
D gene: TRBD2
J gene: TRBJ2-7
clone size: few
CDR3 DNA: TGCAGTGCTAGGGCGCTAGCGGGGGCTAGTGAGCAGTACTTC
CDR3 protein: CSARALAGASEQYF

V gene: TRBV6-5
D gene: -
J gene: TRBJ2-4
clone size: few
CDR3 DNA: TGTGCCAGCACTAAGGGGAACATTCAGTACTTC
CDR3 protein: CASTKGNIQYF

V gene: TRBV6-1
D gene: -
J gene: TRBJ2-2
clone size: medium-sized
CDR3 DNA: TGTGCCAGCAGTGTCGACCTCGGGGCCGGGGAGCTGTTTTTT
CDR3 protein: CASSVDLGAGELFF

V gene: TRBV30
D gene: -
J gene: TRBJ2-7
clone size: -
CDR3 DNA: TGTGCCTGGAGTGTGAGTTATCCATCCGAGCAGTACTTC
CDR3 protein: CAWSVSYPSEQYF

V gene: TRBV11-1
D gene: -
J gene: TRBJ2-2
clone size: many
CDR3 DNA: TGTGCCAGCAGACCCCCGACGGCCGGGGAGCTGTTTTTT
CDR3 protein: CASRPPTAGELFF

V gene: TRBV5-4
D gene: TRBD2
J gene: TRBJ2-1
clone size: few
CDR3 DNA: TGTGCCAGCAGCACACCCGGGGGGGGGCGTTCCTACAATGAGCAGTTCTTC
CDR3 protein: CASSTPGGGRSYNEQFF

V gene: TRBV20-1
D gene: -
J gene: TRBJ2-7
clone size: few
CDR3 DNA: TGCAGTGCTAGAGTTAGGGGGGGCAACGAGCAGTACTTC
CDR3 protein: CSARVRGGNEQYF

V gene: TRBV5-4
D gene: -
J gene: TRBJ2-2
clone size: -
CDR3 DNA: TGTGCCAGCAGCTCGGCGGCTGGGGACACCGGGGAGCTGTTTTTT
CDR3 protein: CASSSAAGDTGELFF

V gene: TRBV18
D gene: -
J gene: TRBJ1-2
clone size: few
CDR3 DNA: TGTGCCAGCTCACGCCAGAGGACCCTCTATGGCTACACCTTC
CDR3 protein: CASSRQRTLYGYTF

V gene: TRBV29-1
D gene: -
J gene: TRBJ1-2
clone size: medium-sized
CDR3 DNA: TGCAGCGTGAGGGGACTCCCCATGGGGTATGGCTACACCTTC
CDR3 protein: CSVRGLPMGYGYTF

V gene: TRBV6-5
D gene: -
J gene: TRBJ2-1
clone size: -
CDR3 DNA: TGTGCCAGCAGACTCGACGGCCAGACAGAGCGTCTCTTTTATGAGCAGTTCTTC
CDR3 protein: CASRLDGQTERLFYEQFF

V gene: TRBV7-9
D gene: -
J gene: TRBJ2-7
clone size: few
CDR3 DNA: TGTGCCAGCAGCCCAGGCGCCGTCTCCTACGAGCAGTACTTC
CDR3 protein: CASSPGAVSYEQYF

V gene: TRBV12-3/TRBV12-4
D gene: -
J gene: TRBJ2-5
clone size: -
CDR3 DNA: TGTGCCAGCAGGGAAGCACTCGAGACCCAGTACTTC
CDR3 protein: CASREALETQYF

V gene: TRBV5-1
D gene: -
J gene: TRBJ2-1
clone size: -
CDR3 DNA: TGCGCCAGCAGCTTGGACGTGGGGCGAAGCTCCTACAATGAGCAGTTCTTC
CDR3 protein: CASSLDVGRSSYNEQFF

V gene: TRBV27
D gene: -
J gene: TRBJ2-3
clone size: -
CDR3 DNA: TGTGCCAGCAGTTCATCGCAACGATTTAGGGTAGGCACAGATACGCAGTATTTT
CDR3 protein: CASSSSQRFRVGTDTQYF

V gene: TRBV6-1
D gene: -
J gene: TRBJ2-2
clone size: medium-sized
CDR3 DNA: TGTGCCAGCAGTGAAATTGGGTTGTTTGCCGGGGAGCTGTTTTTT
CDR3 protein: CASSEIGLFAGELFF

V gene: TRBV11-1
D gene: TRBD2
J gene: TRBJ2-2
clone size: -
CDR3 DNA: TGTGCCAGCAGCGAGCGGGGGAGGAACGGGGAGCTGTTTTTT
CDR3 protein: CASSERGRNGELFF

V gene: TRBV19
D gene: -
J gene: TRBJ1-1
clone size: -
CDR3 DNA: TGTGCCAGTAGTATACTCTCGGGGGGCACTGAAGCTTTCTTT
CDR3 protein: CASSILSGGTEAFF